This T cell receptor beta chain derives from a study of cytomegalovirus exposure and HLA in healthy donors. The PCR used 60 Vbeta and 13 Jbeta primers. The protocol was immunoSEQ multiplex PCR, while the TCRdb copy is restricted to in-frame clones and leaves out a portion. Its table records approximately 110,000 clones. Sequencing was carried out using PBMCs. This TCR came from a man aged 35 to 55 in good health and CMV-seronegative.

CDR3 sequence (DNA): TGTGCCAGCAGTTTAAGGCAGGGTAGCTCTGGGGCCAACGTCCTGACTTTC. Its protein product is CASSLRQGSSGANVLTF. The V gene is TRBV27, the J gene TRBJ2-6, with TRBD1 as a possible D gene (5 bases). This CDR3 region has 17 residues. The ends were cut back, 2 bases at V and 0 bases at J, with 11 bases in the middle. Looked up from germline, CDR1 is MNHEY and CDR2 is SMNVEV (reference sequence).